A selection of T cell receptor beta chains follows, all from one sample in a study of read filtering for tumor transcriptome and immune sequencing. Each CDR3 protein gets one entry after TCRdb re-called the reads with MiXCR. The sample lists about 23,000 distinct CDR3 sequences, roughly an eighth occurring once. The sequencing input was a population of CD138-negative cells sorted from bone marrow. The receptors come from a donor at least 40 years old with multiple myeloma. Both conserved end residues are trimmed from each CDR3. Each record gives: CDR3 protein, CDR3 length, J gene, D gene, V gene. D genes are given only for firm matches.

CDR3 protein: ASRTDSRPIY
CDR3 length: 10
J gene: TRBJ1-3
D gene: -
V gene: TRBV7-9

CDR3 protein: ASSRSELAGGADTQY
CDR3 length: 15
J gene: TRBJ2-3
D gene: TRBD2
V gene: TRBV4-1

CDR3 protein: AISELGTEAKNIQY
CDR3 length: 14
J gene: TRBJ2-4
D gene: -
V gene: TRBV10-3

CDR3 protein: ASSLTSEQF
CDR3 length: 9
J gene: TRBJ2-1
D gene: -
V gene: TRBV7-2

CDR3 protein: ASSLSVDEQF
CDR3 length: 10
J gene: TRBJ2-1
D gene: -
V gene: TRBV7-6

CDR3 protein: ASSIDRAGANVLT
CDR3 length: 13
J gene: TRBJ2-6
D gene: TRBD1
V gene: TRBV5-1

CDR3 protein: ASSLAVGDLGETQY
CDR3 length: 14
J gene: TRBJ2-5
D gene: -
V gene: TRBV5-4

CDR3 protein: ASSDHLRETQY
CDR3 length: 11
J gene: TRBJ2-5
D gene: -
V gene: TRBV6-1

CDR3 protein: ASSQRGYEQY
CDR3 length: 10
J gene: TRBJ2-7
D gene: -
V gene: TRBV28

CDR3 protein: ASSRGGYQETQY
CDR3 length: 12
J gene: TRBJ2-5
D gene: -
V gene: TRBV11-2

CDR3 protein: SQSSSYNEQF
CDR3 length: 10
J gene: TRBJ2-1
D gene: -
V gene: TRBV20-1

CDR3 protein: ASSSPGASLRDEQY
CDR3 length: 14
J gene: TRBJ2-7
D gene: -
V gene: TRBV7-9

CDR3 protein: ASSLGLAGVISYNEQF
CDR3 length: 16
J gene: TRBJ2-1
D gene: TRBD2
V gene: TRBV5-5

CDR3 protein: ASSPTSGRAGQETQY
CDR3 length: 15
J gene: TRBJ2-5
D gene: TRBD2
V gene: TRBV28

CDR3 protein: ASSPVLAGSYNGQF
CDR3 length: 14
J gene: TRBJ2-1
D gene: TRBD2
V gene: TRBV5-1

CDR3 protein: ASNVRAGNEQF
CDR3 length: 11
J gene: TRBJ2-1
D gene: -
V gene: TRBV19

CDR3 protein: ASSLGGASYEQY
CDR3 length: 12
J gene: TRBJ2-7
D gene: -
V gene: TRBV7-9

CDR3 protein: ASSWGGDNEQF
CDR3 length: 11
J gene: TRBJ2-1
D gene: -
V gene: TRBV11-2

CDR3 protein: ASSYVGEGVNEQF
CDR3 length: 13
J gene: TRBJ2-1
D gene: -
V gene: TRBV6-6

CDR3 protein: ASSIARAIAYNEQF
CDR3 length: 14
J gene: TRBJ2-1
D gene: -
V gene: TRBV19

CDR3 protein: ASCPDTVDTQY
CDR3 length: 11
J gene: TRBJ2-3
D gene: -
V gene: TRBV28

CDR3 protein: ASSQIAGRPSYNEQF
CDR3 length: 15
J gene: TRBJ2-1
D gene: TRBD2
V gene: TRBV14

CDR3 protein: ASSQVIEREGNEQF
CDR3 length: 14
J gene: TRBJ2-1
D gene: TRBD2
V gene: TRBV4-1

CDR3 protein: ASSPGTSEDTQY
CDR3 length: 12
J gene: TRBJ2-3
D gene: TRBD2
V gene: TRBV28

CDR3 protein: ASSIEVSHSGANVLT
CDR3 length: 15
J gene: TRBJ2-6
D gene: -
V gene: TRBV19

CDR3 protein: SAPGAPNTEAF
CDR3 length: 11
J gene: TRBJ1-1
D gene: -
V gene: TRBV20-1

CDR3 protein: ASSFLETEGNEQF
CDR3 length: 13
J gene: TRBJ2-1
D gene: -
V gene: TRBV28

CDR3 protein: ASSPWQGVNNEQF
CDR3 length: 13
J gene: TRBJ2-1
D gene: -
V gene: TRBV18

CDR3 protein: SVEVGTEAF
CDR3 length: 9
J gene: TRBJ1-1
D gene: -
V gene: TRBV29-1

CDR3 protein: ASGLGGTGKAAPYNEQF
CDR3 length: 17
J gene: TRBJ2-1
D gene: TRBD1
V gene: TRBV11-2

CDR3 protein: SASFPENTEAF
CDR3 length: 11
J gene: TRBJ1-1
D gene: -
V gene: TRBV20-1

CDR3 protein: SARGFGAGAVGNEQF
CDR3 length: 15
J gene: TRBJ2-1
D gene: -
V gene: TRBV20-1

CDR3 protein: ASLGPGPAGGLDNEQF
CDR3 length: 16
J gene: TRBJ2-1
D gene: TRBD2
V gene: TRBV23-1

CDR3 protein: ASNLPGSSYNEQF
CDR3 length: 13
J gene: TRBJ2-1
D gene: -
V gene: TRBV5-1

CDR3 protein: SARGDRLNTEAF
CDR3 length: 12
J gene: TRBJ1-1
D gene: TRBD1
V gene: TRBV20-1

CDR3 protein: ASSSAGGRWYEQY
CDR3 length: 13
J gene: TRBJ2-7
D gene: -
V gene: TRBV6-5

CDR3 protein: SVEARIGGQF
CDR3 length: 10
J gene: TRBJ2-1
D gene: -
V gene: TRBV29-1

CDR3 protein: ASSLYSVSNTEAF
CDR3 length: 13
J gene: TRBJ1-1
D gene: -
V gene: TRBV7-8

CDR3 protein: ASSPVTSGNTDTQY
CDR3 length: 14
J gene: TRBJ2-3
D gene: TRBD2
V gene: TRBV6-5

CDR3 protein: ASSGYGYT
CDR3 length: 8
J gene: TRBJ1-2
D gene: -
V gene: TRBV28

CDR3 protein: ASTTTGGKGGYEQY
CDR3 length: 14
J gene: TRBJ2-7
D gene: TRBD2
V gene: TRBV7-2

CDR3 protein: ASSFGAFPGEQY
CDR3 length: 12
J gene: TRBJ2-7
D gene: -
V gene: TRBV5-5

CDR3 protein: ASSRGTQETQY
CDR3 length: 11
J gene: TRBJ2-5
D gene: -
V gene: TRBV11-3

CDR3 protein: ASSLGAAGELF
CDR3 length: 11
J gene: TRBJ2-2
D gene: -
V gene: TRBV5-4

CDR3 protein: ASSQDAGVGYT
CDR3 length: 11
J gene: TRBJ1-2
D gene: -
V gene: TRBV3-1

CDR3 protein: ASSLQGYTEAF
CDR3 length: 11
J gene: TRBJ1-1
D gene: -
V gene: TRBV6-5